These 30 T cell receptor beta chains share one sample of origin, sequenced in a study of blood T cell repertoires in COVID-19 (dated by TCRdb to about 2020). Library generation was performed with the immunoSEQ multiplex PCR assay. The table comes from immuneACCESS by way of TCRdb, which keeps in-frame sequences with V and J called. Part of the clones is missing from these tables; in studies checked, under half for an unresolved V gene and the rest for unknown reasons. For this sample the table gives about 270,000 clones, of which under 90% were detected only once. The top ten clonotypes cover 15% to 18% of the sample. Material for sequencing was PBMCs or T cells enriched from blood (not recorded which). These receptors all come from a man aged 18 to 29 who had recovered from COVID-19.

The genes are TRBV18 and TRBJ1-6; D call uncertain. With 3 bases removed from V and 9 bases from J, the gap between germline ends came to 12 bases. CDR1 and CDR2 (germline): KGHSH, LQKENI. The CDR3 is 14 amino acids. The CDR3 DNA reads as TGTGCCAGCTCACCTACCGGTCGTAGTTCACCCCTCCACTTT. Encoded protein: CASSPTGRSSPLHF.

This clone turned up a few times. V is TRBV2 and J is TRBJ2-6; D ambiguous. CDR3 length: 16 amino acids. The germline V gene has CDR1 SNHLY and CDR2 FYNNEI. V was cut by 5 bases and J by 0 bases, with 11 bases left in between. The CDR3 DNA reads as TGTGCCAGCAGTTGGAGCACCCGCTCTGGGGCCAACGTCCTGACTTTC. Translating it yields CASSWSTRSGANVLTF.

V usage is TRBV28 and J usage is TRBJ2-7; 7 nucleotides align to TRBD1. From germline, CDR1 is MDHEN and CDR2 SYDVKM. The CDR3 contains 14 residues. Germline trimming cut 5 bases from V and 4 bases from J; bases unmatched to any gene: 8. The CDR3: CASSPGQSIYEQYF. In nucleotides, the CDR3 is TGTGCCAGCAGTCCGGGACAGTCGATATACGAGCAGTACTTC.

V is TRBV10-1 and J is TRBJ2-1; 9 bases are a match to TRBD2. Trimming cost V 6 bases and J 10 bases; bases outside gene matches: 7. CDR1 is WNHNN and CDR2 is SYGVQD in the germline V gene (reference sequence). The CDR3 sequence is 13 residues long. The CDR3 bases are TGCGCCAGCAGGGCGTACCTAGCGGGGGAGCAGTTCTTC. This gives the protein CASRAYLAGEQFF.

The chain couples TRBV27 to TRBJ1-6; TRBD1 might be the D (6 bases). The ends were cut back, 6 bases at V and 7 bases at J, with 13 bases in the middle. The CDR3 spans 14 residues. Germline V lookup: CDR1 MNHEY, CDR2 SMNVEV (reference sequence). DNA of the CDR3: TGTGCCAGCAGATATCCAGGGGAGAATTCACCCCTCCACTTT. This encodes CASRYPGENSPLHF.

The chain has TRBV5-1 and TRBJ2-7; tentatively, D is TRBD1 (6 bases). Trimming stripped 4 bases from V and 2 bases from J, with 10 bases between. There are 13 residues in the CDR3. Germline assignment: CDR1 SGHRS and CDR2 YFSETQ. The CDR3 region is CASSPGTTYEQYF. The CDR3 bases are TGCGCCAGCAGCCCCGGGACAACCTACGAGCAGTACTTC.

The J gene is TRBJ2-7, the V gene TRBV4-1, with 10 bases matching TRBD2. V shed 0 bases, J shed 5 bases, and the junction held 7 bases outside the gene matches. This CDR3 comprises 16 residues. In germline, CDR1 is MGHRA, CDR2 YSYEKL. In nucleotides, the CDR3 is TGCGCCAGCAGCCAAGAGGGTACTCTAGCGGGAGACGAGCAGTACTTC. Amino acids: CASSQEGTLAGDEQYF.

J is TRBJ1-3 and V is TRBV10-3, with D possibly being TRBD1 (6 bases). From germline, CDR1 is ENHRY and CDR2 SYGVKD. The germline V and J ends were trimmed by 6 bases and 2 bases, with 23 bases remaining between them. This CDR3 comprises 18 residues. DNA for the CDR3: TGTGCCATCAGCCTCGCAGGGGAAGGGGCGACTGCTGGAAACACCATATATTTT. Translation: CAISLAGEGATAGNTIYF.

The chain is built from TRBV19 and TRBJ2-1; 9 bases line up with TRBD1. Germline CDR1 LNHDA, CDR2 SQIVND (reference sequence). The trim removed 5 bases at V and 4 bases at J, leaving 3 bases unmatched. The CDR3 runs to 14 residues. The CDR3 loop reads CASSSGTGYNEQFF. In DNA, the CDR3 is TGTGCCAGTAGTTCCGGGACAGGGTACAATGAGCAGTTCTTC.

CDR3 sequence: CAAGSKPGTQYF. The DNA for the CDR3 is TGTGCCGCAGGATCGAAACCGGGAACCCAGTACTTC. The chain has TRBV2 and TRBJ2-5; maybe TRBD2 (5 bases). The ends were cut back, 11 bases at V and 8 bases at J, with 18 bases in the middle. Germline assignment: CDR1 SNHLY and CDR2 FYNNEI. This CDR3 has 12 residues.

J is TRBJ2-1 and V is TRBV19; a possible D gene is TRBD1 (6 bases). This CDR3 comprises 16 residues. V lost 4 bases and J lost 0, with 13 bases in between. Germline CDR1 reads LNHDA; CDR2 reads SQIVND (reference sequence). The CDR3 here is CASSTGASTSYNEQFF. The CDR3 coding sequence is TGTGCCAGTAGTACAGGGGCGTCAACCTCCTACAATGAGCAGTTCTTC.

In this sample, this clone turned up once. V and J are TRBV12-3 or TRBV12-4 and TRBJ2-5; the D is unclear. Trimming removed 4 bases from V and 4 bases from J, with 4 bases in between. The CDR3 extends over 11 amino acids. CDR3 sequence (DNA): TGTGCCAGCAGTTCTTCAGAGACCCAGTACTTC. Its translation: CASSSSETQYF.

V gene TRBV5-1 combines with J gene TRBJ2-6, with D perhaps matching TRBD1 (6 bases). The CDR3 contains 13 residues. V was shortened by 4 bases and J by 10 bases, with 12 bases between the two germline ends. Germline CDR1 is SGHRS and CDR2 is YFSETQ. CDR3 DNA sequence: TGCGCCAGCAGCCCTGGACAGCGAAACGTCCTGACTTTC. It is translated as CASSPGQRNVLTF. The full variable domain, its missing parts supplied by reference TRBV5-1 and TRBJ2-6, is KAGVTQTPRYLIKTRGQQVTLSCSPISGHRSVSWYQQTPGQGLQFLFEYFSETQRNKGNFPGRFSGRQFSNSRSEMNVSTLELGDSALYLCASSPGQRNVLTFGAGSRLTVL.

This rearrangement joins TRBV12-3 or TRBV12-4 to TRBJ2-7; D is perhaps TRBD1 (6 bases). The CDR3 loop spans 13 amino acids. Trimming stripped 2 bases from V and 7 bases from J, with 12 bases between. In DNA form, the CDR3 reads TGTGCCAGCAGTTTAATCCTGGACAGAGAGCAGTACTTC. As protein: CASSLILDREQYF.

This chain joins TRBV7-6 and TRBJ1-3, with no clear D. The CDR3 is made up of 17 amino acids. V was pared by 5 bases and J by 0 bases, with 17 bases between. Germline CDR1 and CDR2: SGHVS and FNYEAQ. Here the CDR3 reads CASSKNIGSISGNTIYF. The CDR3 region has the DNA TGTGCCAGCAGCAAAAATATCGGGTCTATCTCTGGAAACACCATATATTTT.

The rearrangement links TRBV29-1 to TRBJ2-2; 7 bases are shared with TRBD1. Germline lookup yields CDR1 SQVTM and CDR2 ANQGSEA. The CDR3 loop spans 13 amino acids. Trimming removed 7 bases from V and 3 bases from J; junction bases left unmatched: 5. The CDR3 DNA follows: TGCAGCGGTTACAGGGGTGACACCGGGGAGCTGTTTTTT. This codes for CSGYRGDTGELFF.

The chain couples TRBV11-2 to TRBJ2-7, with a weak D call TRBD2 (6 bases). The CDR3 contains 18 residues. Per germline, CDR1 SGHAT and CDR2 FQNNGV. Trimming left V 3 bases short and J 0 bases short, with 21 bases between. The CDR3 protein is CASSFGSGRGFTSYEQYF. The CDR3 DNA reads as TGTGCCAGCAGCTTTGGGTCCGGGCGGGGCTTCACCTCCTACGAGCAGTACTTC. Together with reference TRBV11-2 and TRBJ2-7, the CDR3 gives the full variable domain: EAGVAQSPRYKIIEKRQSVAFWCNPISGHATLYWYQQILGQGPKLLIQFQNNGVVDDSQLPKDRFSAERLKGVDSTLKIQPAKLEDSAVYLCASSFGSGRGFTSYEQYFGPGTRLTVT.

The J gene is TRBJ2-3, the V gene TRBV21-1; TRBD2, the table's D call, lacks a check against the DNA. TRBV21-1 is classified as a pseudogene. The CDR3 has 17 residues. In DNA, the CDR3 is TGTGCCAGCAGCAAAGGTTTCCTAGCGGGGGGTGCAGATACGCAGTATTTT. It encodes CASSKGFLAGGADTQYF.

This chain joins TRBV27 and TRBJ2-7; 7 nucleotides agree with TRBD1. CDR3 size: 14 residues. Germline assignment: CDR1 MNHEY and CDR2 SMNVEV (reference sequence). V shed 5 bases and J 7 bases; nucleotides not matched to a gene: 11. The CDR3 sequence is CASSRPDRIQEQYF. CDR3 in DNA: TGTGCCAGCAGTCGCCCGGACAGGATACAAGAGCAGTACTTC.

This clone was counted between two and nine times. In the same sample, other DNA sequences code for this CDR3. V usage is TRBV3-1 (or the pseudogene TRBV3-2) and J usage is TRBJ1-5; D might be TRBD1 (6 bases). The CDR3 runs 14 residues. The ends were cut back, 3 bases at V and 2 bases at J, with 8 bases in the middle. Germline assignment: CDR1 LGHDT and CDR2 YNNKEL (reference sequence). CDR3 coding DNA: TGTGCCAGCAGCCAGGCAGGGGGCAATCAGCCCCAGCATTTT. Translation gives CASSQAGGNQPQHF.

The genes are TRBV18 and TRBJ1-5; D is unclear. V was cut by 4 bases and J by 0 bases, with 13 bases left in between. Germline CDR1 KGHSH, CDR2 LQKENI. This CDR3 comprises 16 residues. CDR3 nucleotide sequence: TGTGCCAGCTCACTTACGGAGGATTATAGCAATCAGCCCCAGCATTTT. Its protein product is CASSLTEDYSNQPQHF.

The chain employs TRBV5-1 and TRBJ2-3; D is uncertain. The CDR3 spans 12 residues. The germline V gene has CDR1 SGHRS and CDR2 YFSETQ. Trimming cost V 0 bases and J 6 bases, with 5 bases left between them. The DNA for the CDR3 is TGCGCCAGCAGCTTGGCTGGCGATACGCAGTATTTT. This codes for CASSLAGDTQYF.

This clone has a handful of counts. The genes are TRBV30 and TRBJ1-5; D unresolved. The germline V gene has CDR1 GTSNPN and CDR2 SVGIG (reference sequence). The length of the CDR3 is 12 residues. Trimming cost V 0 bases and J 6 bases, with 6 bases left between them. This CDR3 is CAWSVPGQPQHF. In DNA, the CDR3 is TGTGCCTGGAGTGTACCCGGTCAGCCCCAGCATTTT.

This clone was counted between two and nine times. The V gene is TRBV4-2, the J gene TRBJ2-3, with 7 positions matching TRBD2. Losses at the gene ends were 0 bases for V and 4 bases for J; bases not matched to a gene: 7. CDR3 length: 16 residues. Germline CDR1 is LGHNA and CDR2 is YNFKEQ. CDR3 loop: CASSQEAGDGADTQYF. In DNA form, the CDR3 reads TGTGCCAGCAGCCAAGAGGCGGGAGATGGGGCAGATACGCAGTATTTT.

This clone was observed a single time. J is TRBJ1-2 and V is TRBV30, with D perhaps TRBD1 (6 bases). In germline, CDR1 is GTSNPN, CDR2 SVGIG (reference sequence). This CDR3 has 12 amino acids. V gave up 4 bases and J gave up 4 bases, with 10 bases separating them. CDR3: CAWNDRLYGYTF. In DNA, the CDR3 is TGTGCCTGGAATGACAGGCTCTATGGCTACACCTTC.

The CDR3 coding sequence is TGCGCCAGCAGCCAAGATCCCCAGGCGGGCTATGGCTACACCTTC. It translates to CASSQDPQAGYGYTF. The chain combines TRBV4-1 with TRBJ1-2; no clear D. V lost 0 bases and J lost 4, with 12 bases in between. Germline values: CDR1 MGHRA, CDR2 YSYEKL. CDR3 length: 15 residues.

The chain uses TRBV2 and TRBJ1-3, with D possibly TRBD1 on 5 matching bases. Germline values: CDR1 SNHLY, CDR2 FYNNEI. The CDR3 covers 13 residues. Between the trimmed V and J ends, which lost 2 bases and 7 bases, there was a span of 9 bases. CDR3 in DNA: TGTGCCAGCAGTGAACAGGGAACGAACACCATATATTTT. Translation gives CASSEQGTNTIYF.

The CDR3 reads CASSWTGGETQYF. As DNA, the CDR3 is TGTGCCAGCAGCTGGACAGGGGGAGAGACCCAGTACTTC. The gene calls are TRBV7-2 and TRBJ2-5; TRBD1 matches at 10 bases. The germline gives CDR1 SGHTA, CDR2 FQGNSA. This CDR3 is 13 amino acids long. V was clipped by 4 bases and J by 4 bases; unmatched bases: 0.

V usage is TRBV3-1 (or the pseudogene TRBV3-2) and J usage is TRBJ1-4; D gene unclear. The V gene's germline CDR1 is LGHDT and CDR2 YNNKEL (reference sequence). CDR3 size: 14 residues. V lost 3 bases to trimming and J lost 8 bases, with 13 bases between them. CDR3 DNA sequence: TGTGCCAGCAGCCAGGTGCGGGTTTGGGAAAAACTGTTTTTT. Protein product: CASSQVRVWEKLFF.

The chain is built from TRBV14 and TRBJ2-7; D ambiguous. V was clipped by 3 bases and J by 0 bases, with 15 bases between them. The CDR3 runs 16 residues. Germline V lookup: CDR1 SGHDN, CDR2 FVKESK. The CDR3 region is CASSQFPQKSSYEQYF. The CDR3 coding sequence is TGTGCCAGCAGCCAGTTTCCACAGAAGAGCTCCTACGAGCAGTACTTC.